Listed here are 2 T cell receptor beta chains from one sample, sequenced in a study of cytomegalovirus exposure and HLA in healthy donors. PCR employed 60 Vbeta and 13 Jbeta primers. Profiling relied on immunoSEQ multiplex PCR, and the TCRdb table lists in-frame clones only, not all of them. The sample lists around 120,000 clones; around three quarters were seen once. Material: PBMCs. All receptors derive from a woman in her 40s in good health and CMV-seropositive.

V and J are TRBV6-5 and TRBJ2-1, with TRBD2 as a possible D gene (6 bases). The length of the CDR3 is 15 residues. From germline, CDR1 is MNHEY and CDR2 SVGAGI. V lost 6 bases and J 6 bases, leaving 18 bases between the germline ends. Here the CDR3 reads CASRYGTRGANEQFF. CDR3 DNA: TGTGCCAGCAGGTACGGGACCCGCGGGGCCAATGAGCAGTTCTTC.

V usage is TRBV2 and J usage is TRBJ2-2; TRBD2 matches 7 bases. CDR1 and CDR2 (germline): SNHLY, FYNNEI. This CDR3 spans 15 amino acids. V shed 2 bases and J 5 bases; nucleotides not matched to a gene: 5. The DNA of the CDR3 is TGTGCCAGCAGTGAATCCGGCGGGAGTACCGGGGAGCTGTTTTTT. This gives the protein CASSESGGSTGELFF.